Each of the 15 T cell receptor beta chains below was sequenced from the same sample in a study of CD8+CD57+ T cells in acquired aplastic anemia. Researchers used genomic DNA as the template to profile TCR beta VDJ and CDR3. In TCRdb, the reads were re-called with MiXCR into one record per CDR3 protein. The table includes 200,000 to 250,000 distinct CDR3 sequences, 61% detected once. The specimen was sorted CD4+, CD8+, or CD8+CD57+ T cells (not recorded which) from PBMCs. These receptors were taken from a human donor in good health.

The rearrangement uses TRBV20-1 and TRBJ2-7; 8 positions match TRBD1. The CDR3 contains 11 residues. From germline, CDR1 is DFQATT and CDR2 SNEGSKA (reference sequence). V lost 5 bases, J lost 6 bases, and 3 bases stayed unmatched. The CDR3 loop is CSAGQGREQYF. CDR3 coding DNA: TGCAGTGCTGGACAGGGCCGCGAGCAGTACTTC.

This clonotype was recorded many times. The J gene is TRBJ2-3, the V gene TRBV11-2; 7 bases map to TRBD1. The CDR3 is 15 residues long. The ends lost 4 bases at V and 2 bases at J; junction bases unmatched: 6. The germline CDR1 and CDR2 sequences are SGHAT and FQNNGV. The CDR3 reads CASSYRGRVTDTQYF. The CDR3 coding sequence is TGTGCCAGCAGCTACAGGGGAAGGGTCACAGATACGCAGTATTTT.

CDR3 nucleotide sequence: TGCGCCAGCAGCCAAGATCGCCTAGGGATCGGAGTCCCGACTGTAGATACGCAGTATTTT. Translated: CASSQDRLGIGVPTVDTQYF. V is TRBV4-3 and J is TRBJ2-3; D is uncertain. Per germline, CDR1 LGHNA and CDR2 YSLEER. This CDR3 has 20 residues. V dropped 0 bases and J dropped 5 bases, with 27 bases sitting between them.

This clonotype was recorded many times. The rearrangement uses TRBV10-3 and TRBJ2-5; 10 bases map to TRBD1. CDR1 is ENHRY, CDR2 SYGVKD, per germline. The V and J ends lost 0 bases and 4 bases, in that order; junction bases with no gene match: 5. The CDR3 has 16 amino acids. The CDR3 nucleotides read TGTGCCATCAGTGAGTCCTTGGGACAGGGGCTAGAGACCCAGTACTTC. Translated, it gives CAISESLGQGLETQYF.

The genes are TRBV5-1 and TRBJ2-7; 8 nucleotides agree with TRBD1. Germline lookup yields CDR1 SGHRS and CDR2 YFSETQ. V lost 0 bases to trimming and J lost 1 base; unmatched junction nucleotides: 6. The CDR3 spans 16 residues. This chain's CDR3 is CASSLAWGTGSYEQYF. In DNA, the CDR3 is TGCGCCAGCAGCTTGGCCTGGGGGACAGGATCCTACGAGCAGTACTTC.

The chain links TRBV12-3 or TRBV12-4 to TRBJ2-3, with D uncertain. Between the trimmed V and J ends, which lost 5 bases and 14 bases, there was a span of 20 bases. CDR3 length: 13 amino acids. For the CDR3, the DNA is TGTGCCAGCAGTCCGACGTCCTTATCCGAAACGTATTTT. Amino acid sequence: CASSPTSLSETYF.

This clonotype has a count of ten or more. This CDR3 reads CASSPPGGDPLHF. The CDR3 bases are TGTGCCAGCAGCCCGCCCGGGGGAGATCCCCTCCACTTT. The V call is TRBV3-1, the J call TRBJ1-6; TRBD1 is a possible D gene (5 bases). This CDR3 spans 13 amino acids. Per the germline V gene, CDR1 is LGHDT and CDR2 is YNNKEL (reference sequence). Trimming cost V 4 bases and J 13 bases, with 14 bases left between them.

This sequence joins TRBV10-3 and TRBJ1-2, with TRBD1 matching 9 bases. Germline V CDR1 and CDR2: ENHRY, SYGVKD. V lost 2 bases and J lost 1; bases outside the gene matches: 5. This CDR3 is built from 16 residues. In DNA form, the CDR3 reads TGTGCCATCAGTGAGATGGGGGGACAGGGTAACTATGGCTACACCTTC. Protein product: CAISEMGGQGNYGYTF.

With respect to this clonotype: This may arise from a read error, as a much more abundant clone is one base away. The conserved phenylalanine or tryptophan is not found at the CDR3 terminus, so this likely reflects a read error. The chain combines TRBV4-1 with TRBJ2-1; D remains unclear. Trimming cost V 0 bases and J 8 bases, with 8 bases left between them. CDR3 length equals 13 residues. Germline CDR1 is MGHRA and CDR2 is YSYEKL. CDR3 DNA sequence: TGCGCCAGCAGCCAAGATCCTGGGGATGAGCAGTTCTCC. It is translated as CASSQDPGDEQFS.

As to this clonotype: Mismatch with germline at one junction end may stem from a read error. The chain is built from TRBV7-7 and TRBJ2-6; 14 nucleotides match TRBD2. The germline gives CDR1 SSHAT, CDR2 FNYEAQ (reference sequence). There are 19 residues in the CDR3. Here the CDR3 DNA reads TGTGCTAGCAGCCCCGGACTAGCGGGAGGTCCATCTGGGGCCAACGTCCTGACTTTC. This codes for CASSPGLAGGPSGANVLTF. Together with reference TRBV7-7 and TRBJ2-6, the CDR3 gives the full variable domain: GAGVSQSPRYKVTKRGQDVTLRCDPISSHATLYWYQQALGQGPEFLTYFNYEAQPDKSGLPSDRFSAERPEGSISTLTIQRTEQRDSAMYRCASSPGLAGGPSGANVLTFGAGSRLTVL.

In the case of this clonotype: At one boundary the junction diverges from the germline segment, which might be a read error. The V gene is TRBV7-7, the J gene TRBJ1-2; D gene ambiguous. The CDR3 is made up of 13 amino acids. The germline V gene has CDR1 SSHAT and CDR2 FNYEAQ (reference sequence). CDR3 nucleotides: TGTGCTAGCAGCCCAGACCGAAGCTCTGGAAACACCTTC. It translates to CASSPDRSSGNTF.

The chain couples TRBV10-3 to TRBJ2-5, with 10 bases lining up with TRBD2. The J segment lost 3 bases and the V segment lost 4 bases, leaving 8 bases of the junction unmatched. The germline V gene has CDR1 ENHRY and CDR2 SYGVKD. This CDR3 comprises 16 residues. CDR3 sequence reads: CAISGFSGGAEETQYF. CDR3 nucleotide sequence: TGTGCCATCAGTGGTTTCAGCGGGGGGGCCGAAGAGACCCAGTACTTC.

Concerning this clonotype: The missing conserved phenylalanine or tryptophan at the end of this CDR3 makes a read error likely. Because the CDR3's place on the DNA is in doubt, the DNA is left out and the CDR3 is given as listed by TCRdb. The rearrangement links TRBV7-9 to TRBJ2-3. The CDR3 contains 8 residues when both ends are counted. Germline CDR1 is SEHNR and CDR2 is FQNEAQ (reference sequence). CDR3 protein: CASSSRSE.

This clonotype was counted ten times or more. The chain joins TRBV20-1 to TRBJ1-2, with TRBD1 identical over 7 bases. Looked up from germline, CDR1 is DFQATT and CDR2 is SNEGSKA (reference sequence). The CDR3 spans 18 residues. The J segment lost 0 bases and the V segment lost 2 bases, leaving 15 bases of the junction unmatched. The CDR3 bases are TGCAGTGCTAGAATTCAGGGGGGACAAACCGTGTCTAACTATGGCTACACCTTC. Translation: CSARIQGGQTVSNYGYTF.

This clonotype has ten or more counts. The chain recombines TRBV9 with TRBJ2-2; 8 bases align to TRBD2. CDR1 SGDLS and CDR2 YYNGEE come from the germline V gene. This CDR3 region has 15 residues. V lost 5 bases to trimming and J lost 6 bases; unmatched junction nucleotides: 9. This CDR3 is CASSPTGGGAGELFF. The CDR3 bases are TGTGCCAGCAGTCCAACGGGAGGGGGGGCCGGGGAGCTGTTTTTT. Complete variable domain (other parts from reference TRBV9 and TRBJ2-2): DSGVTQTPKHLITATGQRVTLRCSPRSGDLSVYWYQQSLDQGLQFLIQYYNGEERAKGNILERFSAQQFPDLHSELNLSSLELGDSALYFCASSPTGGGAGELFFGEGSRLTVL.